This TCR beta chain was identified in a study of cytomegalovirus exposure and HLA in healthy donors. Study background: Prior work identified 117 million unique TCR beta sequences in some 180 million T cells. Study outcomes and limitations: About 87% or about 30% of the time was how often most TCR beta V segments were productive, according to an earlier analysis.

13 Jbeta primers and 60 Vbeta primers were used for the PCR. Using immunoSEQ multiplex PCR, the repertoire was profiled, and TCRdb retains in-frame clones only, with some absent. The profile shows 95,000 to 150,000 clones, approximately 79% of them singletons. Donors were nominally healthy when sampled, though unrecorded immune exposures were likely. A word on this clone: Its antigen is currently unknown.

Sequencing used PBMCs. The sequence came from a man in his thirties or forties in good health and CMV-seronegative.

As DNA, the CDR3 is TGTGCCAGCAGCTTAAGTGGGCCTGTCACCGGGGAGCTGTTTTTT. Protein: CASSLSGPVTGELFF. The J gene is TRBJ2-2, the V gene TRBV11-2; D gene ambiguous. Trimming pared 2 bases from V and 4 bases from J, leaving 11 bases between. Germline CDR1 is SGHAT and CDR2 is FQNNGV. This CDR3 is 15 amino acids long.